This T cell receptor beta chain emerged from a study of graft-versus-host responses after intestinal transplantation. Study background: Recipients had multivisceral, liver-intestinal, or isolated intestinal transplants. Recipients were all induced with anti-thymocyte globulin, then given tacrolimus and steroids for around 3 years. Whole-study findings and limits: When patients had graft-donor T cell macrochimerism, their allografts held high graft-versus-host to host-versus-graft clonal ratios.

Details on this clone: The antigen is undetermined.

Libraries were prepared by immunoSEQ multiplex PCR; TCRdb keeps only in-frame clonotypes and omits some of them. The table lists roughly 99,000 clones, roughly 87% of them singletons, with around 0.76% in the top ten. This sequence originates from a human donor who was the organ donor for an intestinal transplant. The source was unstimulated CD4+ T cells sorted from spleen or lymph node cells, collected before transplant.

Here the CDR3 reads CASSLLKPSNTEAFF. Here the CDR3 DNA reads TGCGCCAGCAGCTTGCTTAAACCCTCGAACACTGAAGCTTTCTTT. The chain has TRBV5-1 and TRBJ1-1; no reliable D call. CDR1 is SGHRS and CDR2 is YFSETQ in the germline V gene. Between the trimmed V and J ends, which lost 1 base and 1 base, there was a span of 11 bases. This CDR3 contains 15 residues. The whole variable domain, filled in from reference TRBV5-1 and TRBJ1-1, reads KAGVTQTPRYLIKTRGQQVTLSCSPISGHRSVSWYQQTPGQGLQFLFEYFSETQRNKGNFPGRFSGRQFSNSRSEMNVSTLELGDSALYLCASSLLKPSNTEAFFGQGTRLTVV.